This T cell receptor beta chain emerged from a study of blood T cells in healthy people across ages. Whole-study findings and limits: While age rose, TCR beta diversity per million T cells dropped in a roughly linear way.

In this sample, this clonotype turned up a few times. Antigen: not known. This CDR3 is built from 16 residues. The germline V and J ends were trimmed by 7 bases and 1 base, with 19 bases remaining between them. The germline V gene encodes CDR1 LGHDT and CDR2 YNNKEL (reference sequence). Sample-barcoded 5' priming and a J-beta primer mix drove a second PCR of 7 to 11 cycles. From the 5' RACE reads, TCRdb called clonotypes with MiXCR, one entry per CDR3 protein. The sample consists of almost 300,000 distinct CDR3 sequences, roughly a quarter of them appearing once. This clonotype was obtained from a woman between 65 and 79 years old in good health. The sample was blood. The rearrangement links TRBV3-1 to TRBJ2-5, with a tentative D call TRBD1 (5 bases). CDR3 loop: CASTTPGRGPQETQYF. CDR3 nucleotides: TGTGCCAGCACAACTCCGGGTAGGGGTCCCCAAGAGACCCAGTACTTC.